Listed below are T cell receptor beta chains from one sample, sequenced in a study of blood T cell repertoires in COVID-19. Data came from immunoSEQ multiplex PCR; TCRdb stores just in-frame clones and leaves some out. The sample carries 200,000 to 250,000 clones, 75% to 85% recorded once. The specimen was peripheral blood. The receptors come from a woman in her seventies with COVID-19, enrolled during active disease. Both conserved end residues are part of each CDR3. Each record gives: D gene, V gene, J gene, clone size, CDR3 DNA, CDR3 protein. The D gene is left open where the match is weak. Expanded clones are given a class, and other clones once, few, many or no size at all.

>TRBD1|TRBV29-1|TRBJ1-2|NA
TGCAGCGCGCCCGGGACAGTCTATGGCTACACCTTC
CSAPGTVYGYTF
>NA|TRBV11-3|TRBJ2-5|NA
TGTGCCAGCAGCCGGGGTGGTCAAGAGACCCAGTACTTC
CASSRGGQETQYF
>NA|TRBV6-1|TRBJ2-5|NA
TGTGCCAGCAGTGAAGGGCAGGGCAGGGGACAAGAGACCCAGTACTTC
CASSEGQGRGQETQYF
>NA|TRBV28|TRBJ1-4|NA
TGTGCCAGCAGGCCGGGTTTTAATGAAAAACTGTTTTTT
CASRPGFNEKLFF
>NA|TRBV2|TRBJ2-7|NA
TGTGCCAGCAGTGGAGCCTACGAGCAGTACTTC
CASSGAYEQYF
>TRBD2|TRBV5-1|TRBJ2-1|NA
TGCGCCAGCAGCTTGGTTGGACTAGCGGGACTTAATGAGCAGTTCTTC
CASSLVGLAGLNEQFF
>NA|TRBV29-1|TRBJ1-5|NA
TGCAGCGTCCAAACAGGGATAGCCAATCAGCCCCAGCATTTT
CSVQTGIANQPQHF
>TRBD1|TRBV14|TRBJ1-1|NA
TGTGCCAGCAGCCACGGACAGGGGAACACTGAAGCTTTCTTT
CASSHGQGNTEAFF
>NA|TRBV30|TRBJ1-1|NA
TGTGCCTGGAGTGGGAACAGGGACACTGAAGCTTTCTTT
CAWSGNRDTEAFF
>NA|TRBV3-1/TRBV3-2|TRBJ2-7|NA
TGTGCCAGCAGCCTTCGTTGGGCGGGCGACTACGAGCAGTACTTC
CASSLRWAGDYEQYF
>NA|TRBV2|TRBJ2-1|NA
TGTGCCAGCAGGCTATTTAAGGGTAGCGGCAGTGAGCAGTTCTTC
CASRLFKGSGSEQFF
>NA|TRBV6-5|TRBJ1-1|NA
TGTGCCAGCACTTCCAGGGGCAGGAGGAACACTGAAGCTTTCTTT
CASTSRGRRNTEAFF
>NA|TRBV20-1|TRBJ2-1|NA
TGCAGTGCTAGAGATAAAGAGCAGTTCTTC
CSARDKEQFF
>TRBD2|TRBV5-6|TRBJ2-7|once
TGTGCCAGCAGCCCTAAGGAGGGAGGGGACTCCTACGAGCAGTACTTC
CASSPKEGGDSYEQYF
>TRBD1|TRBV6-2/TRBV6-3|TRBJ2-7|NA
TGTGCCAGCAGTTACCTAGACAGGGAACCTCGCGAGCAGTACTTC
CASSYLDREPREQYF
>NA|TRBV7-8|TRBJ1-1|NA
TGTGCCAGCAGCTTTAGCGGATGGGGGGGGAACACTGAAGCTTTCTTT
CASSFSGWGGNTEAFF
>NA|TRBV18|TRBJ1-5|NA
TGTGCCAGCACTGACTCGATCAATCAGCCCCAGCATTTT
CASTDSINQPQHF
>NA|TRBV7-8|TRBJ2-7|NA
TGTGCCAGCAGCCGGGTCTCGACATACTACGAGCAGTACTTC
CASSRVSTYYEQYF
>TRBD2|TRBV7-9|TRBJ2-1|many
TGTGCCAGCAGCTTACGGGCGGGAGAGAGTGAGCAGTTCTTC
CASSLRAGESEQFF
>NA|TRBV28|TRBJ2-1|NA
TGTGCCAGCAAATATACCGGGGGGCTTCACAATGAGCAGTTCTTC
CASKYTGGLHNEQFF
>NA|TRBV14|TRBJ2-3|medium-sized
TGTGCCAGCAGCCAAGGGAGCGTCCTCACAGATACGCAGTATTTT
CASSQGSVLTDTQYF
>NA|TRBV7-2|TRBJ1-1|NA
TGTGCCAGCAGCTTATCTAGGGAGGCTGAAGCTTTCTTT
CASSLSREAEAFF
>TRBD2|TRBV10-3|TRBJ2-5|few
TGTGCCATCAGCGAGCGGGAGGGCGGTGGGACCCAGTACTTC
CAISEREGGGTQYF
>NA|TRBV6-6|TRBJ1-1|NA
TGTGCCAGCAGTTACTTGGGTCAGGGGACTGAAGCTTTCTTT
CASSYLGQGTEAFF
>TRBD1|TRBV28|TRBJ1-6|NA
TGTGCCAGCAGTTTATATTGGACAGGGGGCAGCTCACCCCTCCACTTT
CASSLYWTGGSSPLHF
>NA|TRBV28|TRBJ2-7|once
TGTGCCAGCAGTTTGTATCGGGAACACTACGAGCAGTACTTC
CASSLYREHYEQYF
>NA|TRBV24-1|TRBJ2-1|NA
TGTGCCACCAGTGATTTGAGGGGGCAGTTCTTC
CATSDLRGQFF
>NA|TRBV2|TRBJ2-7|few
TGTGCCAGCAGTTCAGGAACCTACGAGCAGTACTTC
CASSSGTYEQYF
>NA|TRBV7-9|TRBJ1-1|once
TGTGCCAGCAGCTCCTTCCGAGCGGGAAACACTGAAGCTTTCTTT
CASSSFRAGNTEAFF
>NA|TRBV6-6|TRBJ2-7|NA
TGTGCCAGCAGACAGGAGCGTCTCGGCTCCTACGAGCAGTACTTC
CASRQERLGSYEQYF
>TRBD2|TRBV3-1/TRBV3-2|TRBJ2-3|NA
TGTGCCAGCAGCCAAGAGGCGGCTAGCGGGAGGTTAGATACGCAGTATTTT
CASSQEAASGRLDTQYF
>NA|TRBV11-2|TRBJ2-1|NA
TGTGCCAGCAGCTTAGCCAGGGGTGCATACAATCAGCAGTTCTTC
CASSLARGAYNQQFF
>TRBD1|TRBV6-1|TRBJ1-1|once
TGTGCCAGCAGTGACCTAGACAGGGGGCGTGGGCATGGCGCTTTCTTT
CASSDLDRGRGHGAFF
>NA|TRBV28|TRBJ1-1|NA
TGTGCCAGCACCTTCGGGACTGAAGCTTTCTTT
CASTFGTEAFF
>TRBD1|TRBV7-8|TRBJ2-3|few
TGTGCCAGCAGCTTAGACAGACAGGGGTGGACAGATACGCAGTATTTT
CASSLDRQGWTDTQYF
>NA|TRBV5-4|TRBJ2-5|once
TGTGCCAGCAGCTTCCCTCCGGAGACCCAGTACTTC
CASSFPPETQYF
>NA|TRBV19|TRBJ1-6|once
TGTGCCAGTAGCCCCCCGGGACTGAATAATTCACCCCTCCACTTT
CASSPPGLNNSPLHF
>TRBD2|TRBV11-2|TRBJ2-1|NA
TGTGCCAGCAGCCCTCGACGGGAGGGCCTTAGTGAGCAGTTCTTC
CASSPRREGLSEQFF
>NA|TRBV10-3|TRBJ2-7|NA
TGTGCCATCAGTTTCGAGCCCTACGAGCAGTACTTC
CAISFEPYEQYF
>TRBD2|TRBV9|TRBJ2-3|NA
TGTGCCAGCAGCCGGGGGGCTAGCGGGAGGGTTAGCACAGATACGCAGTATTTT
CASSRGASGRVSTDTQYF
>NA|TRBV19|TRBJ1-1|NA
TGTGCCAGTAGTGTACAGGGCGGCACTGAAGCTTTCTTT
CASSVQGGTEAFF
>NA|TRBV21-1|TRBJ2-1|NA
TGTGCCAGCAGCAACCCCCTCGGCAGGGGGGTTCGTGAGCAGTTCTTC
CASSNPLGRGVREQFF
>TRBD1|TRBV25-1|TRBJ1-2|NA
TGTGCCAGCAGTGAGAGTAATAAAGGTGGACAGGCTCGTGGCTACACCTTC
CASSESNKGGQARGYTF
>TRBD2|TRBV27|TRBJ2-7|NA
TGTGCCAGCAGTTTAGTAGCGGGCCTATACGAGCAGTACTTC
CASSLVAGLYEQYF
>TRBD1|TRBV7-8|TRBJ1-5|NA
TGTGCCAGCAGCCGACAGGGAAATCAGCCCCAGCATTTT
CASSRQGNQPQHF
>NA|TRBV7-8|TRBJ2-2|NA
TGTGCCAGCAGCTCCAGGGTGAGCGGGGAGCTGTTTTTT
CASSSRVSGELFF
>TRBD2|TRBV7-9|TRBJ2-7|NA
TGTGCCAGCAGCTTAGTGGCGGGGGCCTACGAGCAGTACTTC
CASSLVAGAYEQYF
>TRBD1|TRBV9|TRBJ1-3|NA
TGTGCCAGCAGCAGACGGACAGGGGAAGGTGGAAACACCATATATTTT
CASSRRTGEGGNTIYF
>NA|TRBV28|TRBJ1-1|NA
TGTGCCAGCAGTTTACAGGGTAGGTTCTCAGCTTTCTTT
CASSLQGRFSAFF
>NA|TRBV24-1|TRBJ2-1|NA
TGTGCCACCAAAGACGGGGGAAATCACAATGAGCAGTTCTTC
CATKDGGNHNEQFF
>NA|TRBV7-2|TRBJ1-2|NA
TGTGCCAGCAGCTTAGACAGGGAGTCGGGTGGCTACACCTTC
CASSLDRESGGYTF
>TRBD2|TRBV13|TRBJ2-7|once
TGTGCCAGCAGCTTACCGCGGGGGGGGCCCTACGAGCAGTACTTC
CASSLPRGGPYEQYF
>TRBD2|TRBV18|TRBJ2-3|NA
TGTGCCAGCTCACCCGGACTAGCGAACCCAGATACGCAGTATTTT
CASSPGLANPDTQYF
>NA|TRBV28|TRBJ2-7|NA
TGTGCCAGCACTCCGGCAACCAATACTAGAACCGAGCAGTACTTC
CASTPATNTRTEQYF